This TCR beta chain was identified during a study of shared clonotypes between healthy human individuals. Study background: Each donor's CD8 memory used one plate, CD8 naive two, each CD4 subset three. Broader study findings: Relative to memory subsets, naive subsets generally showed larger estimated richness.

Only in-frame clones appear in the TCRdb table, and some are missing; sequencing was by immunoSEQ multiplex PCR. The table lists about 2.4 million clones, just over 90% of them singletons. In regard to this clone: Its specificity is unknown.

The study separated CD4+ cells into CD45RA+ naive and CD45RA-negative memory subsets. Germline V gives CDR1 KGHSH, CDR2 LQKENI. J lost 4 bases, V lost 4 bases, and 7 bases had no gene match. There are 15 residues in the CDR3. The TCR sequence derives from a young man in good health. Source material: naive CD4+ T cells sorted from blood. Regarding subset: CD45RA+ positively selected. The chain has TRBV18 and TRBJ2-5; 9 bases are a match to TRBD1. Here the CDR3 reads CASSRTGDLVETQYF. The DNA of the CDR3 is TGTGCCAGCTCACGGACAGGGGATCTTGTAGAGACCCAGTACTTC.